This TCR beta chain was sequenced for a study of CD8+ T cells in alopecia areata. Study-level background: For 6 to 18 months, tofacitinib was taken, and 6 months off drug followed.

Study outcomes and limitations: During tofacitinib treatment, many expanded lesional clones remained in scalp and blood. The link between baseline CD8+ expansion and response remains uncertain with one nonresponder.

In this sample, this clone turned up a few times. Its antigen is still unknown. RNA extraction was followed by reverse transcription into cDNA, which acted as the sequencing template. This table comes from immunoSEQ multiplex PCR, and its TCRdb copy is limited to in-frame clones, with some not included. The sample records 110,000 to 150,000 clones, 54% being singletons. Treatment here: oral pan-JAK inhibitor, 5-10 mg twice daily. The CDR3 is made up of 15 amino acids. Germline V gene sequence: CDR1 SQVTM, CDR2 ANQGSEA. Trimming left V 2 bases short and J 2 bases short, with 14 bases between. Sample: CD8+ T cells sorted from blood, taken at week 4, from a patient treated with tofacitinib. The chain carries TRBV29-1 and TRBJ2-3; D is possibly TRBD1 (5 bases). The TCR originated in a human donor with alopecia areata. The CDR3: CSVEPQAGLTDTQYF. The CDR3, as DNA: TGCAGCGTTGAACCACAGGCCGGCCTCACAGATACGCAGTATTTT.